This TCR beta chain appears in the sequencing data of a study of Graves' ophthalmopathy and Graves' hyperthyroidism. Study findings and constraints: For predicting ophthalmopathy progression, the model had nearly 71% sensitivity and roughly 72% specificity. Thyroid clonotypes that were expanded above 0.001 frequency mostly also appeared in blood.

This CDR3 spans 15 amino acids. The germline V gene encodes CDR1 SGHDN and CDR2 FVKESK. Trimming removed 4 bases from V and 1 base from J, with 14 bases in between. Worth noting for this clonotype: Its antigen is unidentified.

Patients in the hyperthyroidism group, adults aged 18 to 65, were newly diagnosed, under 2 months' duration. Other autoimmune diseases, uncontrolled infections, pregnancy and lactation each led to patient exclusion. The TCR beta CDR3 regions underwent amplification from RNA transcripts. Second-round multiplex PCR came after first-round RT-PCR with HTBI primers. TCRdb re-derived calls from the multiplex PCR reads in MiXCR, one entry per CDR3 protein. The table lists roughly 1.1 million distinct CDR3 sequences, less than 45% of them singletons. Material for sequencing was peripheral blood or thyroid tissue (not recorded which). The chain recombines TRBV14 with TRBJ2-7; D is uncertain. The TCR comes from an adult man with Graves' hyperthyroidism. The chain's CDR3 is CASSPIRTPSYEQYF. CDR3 sequence (DNA): TGTGCCAGCAGCCCTATAAGGACCCCATCCTACGAGCAGTACTTC.